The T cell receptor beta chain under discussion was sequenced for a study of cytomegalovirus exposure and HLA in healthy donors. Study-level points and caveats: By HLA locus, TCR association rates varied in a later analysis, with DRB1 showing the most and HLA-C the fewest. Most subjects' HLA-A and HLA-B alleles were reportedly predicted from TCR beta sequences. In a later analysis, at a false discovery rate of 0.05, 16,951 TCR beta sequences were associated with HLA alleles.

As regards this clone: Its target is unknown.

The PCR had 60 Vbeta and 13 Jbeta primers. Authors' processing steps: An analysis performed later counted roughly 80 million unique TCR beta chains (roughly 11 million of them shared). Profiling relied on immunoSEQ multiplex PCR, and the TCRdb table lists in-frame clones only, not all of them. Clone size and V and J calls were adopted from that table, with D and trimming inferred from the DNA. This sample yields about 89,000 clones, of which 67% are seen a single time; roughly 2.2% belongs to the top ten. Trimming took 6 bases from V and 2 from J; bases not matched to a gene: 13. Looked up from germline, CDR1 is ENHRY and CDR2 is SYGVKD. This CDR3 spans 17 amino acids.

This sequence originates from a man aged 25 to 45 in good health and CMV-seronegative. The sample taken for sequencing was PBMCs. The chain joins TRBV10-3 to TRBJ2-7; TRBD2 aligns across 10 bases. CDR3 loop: CAIRAGAGGPGTYEQYF. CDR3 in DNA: TGTGCCATCAGAGCCGGAGCGGGAGGGCCAGGGACCTACGAGCAGTACTTC.